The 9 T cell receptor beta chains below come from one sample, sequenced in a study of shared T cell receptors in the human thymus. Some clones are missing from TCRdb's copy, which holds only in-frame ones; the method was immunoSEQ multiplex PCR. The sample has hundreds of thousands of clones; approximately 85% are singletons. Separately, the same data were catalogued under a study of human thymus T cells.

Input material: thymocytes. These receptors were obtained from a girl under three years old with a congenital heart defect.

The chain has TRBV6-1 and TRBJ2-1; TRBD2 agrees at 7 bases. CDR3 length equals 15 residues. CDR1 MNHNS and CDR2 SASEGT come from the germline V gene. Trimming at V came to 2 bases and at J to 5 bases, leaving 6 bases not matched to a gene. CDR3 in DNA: TGTGCCAGCAGTGAAAAGTGGGGGGGACACAATGAGCAGTTCTTC. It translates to CASSEKWGGHNEQFF.

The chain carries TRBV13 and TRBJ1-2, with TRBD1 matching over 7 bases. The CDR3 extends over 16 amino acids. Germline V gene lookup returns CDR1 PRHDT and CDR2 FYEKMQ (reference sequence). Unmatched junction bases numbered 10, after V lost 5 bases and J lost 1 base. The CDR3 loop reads CASSGPGQRSNYGYTF. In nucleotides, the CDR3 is TGTGCCAGCAGCGGACCGGGACAGAGGAGTAACTATGGCTACACCTTC.

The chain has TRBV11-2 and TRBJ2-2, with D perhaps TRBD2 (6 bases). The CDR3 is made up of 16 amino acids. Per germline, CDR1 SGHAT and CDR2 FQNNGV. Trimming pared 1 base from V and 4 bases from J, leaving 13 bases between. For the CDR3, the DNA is TGTGCCAGCAGCTTAGTGGCGGGGACTCCCACCGGGGAGCTGTTTTTT. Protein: CASSLVAGTPTGELFF.

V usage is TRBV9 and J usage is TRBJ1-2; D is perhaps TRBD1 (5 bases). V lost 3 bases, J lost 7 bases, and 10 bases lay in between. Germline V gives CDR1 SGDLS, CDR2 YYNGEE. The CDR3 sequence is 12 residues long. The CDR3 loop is CASSAGGCGYTF. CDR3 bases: TGTGCCAGCAGCGCCGGGGGATGTGGCTACACCTTC.

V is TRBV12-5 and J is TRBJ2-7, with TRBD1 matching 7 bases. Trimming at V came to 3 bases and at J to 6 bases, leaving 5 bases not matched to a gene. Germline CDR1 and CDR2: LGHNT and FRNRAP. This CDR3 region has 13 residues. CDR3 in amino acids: CASGFGTAFEQYF. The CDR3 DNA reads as TGTGCTAGTGGTTTCGGGACAGCCTTCGAGCAGTACTTC.

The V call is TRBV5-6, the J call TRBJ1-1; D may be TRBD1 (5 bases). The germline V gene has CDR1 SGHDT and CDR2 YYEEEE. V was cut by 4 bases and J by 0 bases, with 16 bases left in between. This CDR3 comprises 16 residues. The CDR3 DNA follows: TGTGCCAGCAGCATTCAGGGCTGGGAAATGAACACTGAAGCTTTCTTT. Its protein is CASSIQGWEMNTEAFF.

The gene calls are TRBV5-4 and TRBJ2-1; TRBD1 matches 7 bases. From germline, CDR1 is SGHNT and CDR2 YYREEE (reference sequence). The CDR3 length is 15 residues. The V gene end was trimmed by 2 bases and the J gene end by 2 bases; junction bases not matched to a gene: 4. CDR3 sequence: CASSFWDSAYNEQFF. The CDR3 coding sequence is TGTGCCAGCAGCTTTTGGGACAGCGCCTACAATGAGCAGTTCTTC.

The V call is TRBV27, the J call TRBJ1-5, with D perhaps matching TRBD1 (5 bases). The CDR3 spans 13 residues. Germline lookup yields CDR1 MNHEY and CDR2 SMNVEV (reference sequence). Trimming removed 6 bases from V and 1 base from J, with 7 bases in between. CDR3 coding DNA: TGTGCCAGCAGGGGGCTGAGCAATCAGCCCCAGCATTTT. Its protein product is CASRGLSNQPQHF.

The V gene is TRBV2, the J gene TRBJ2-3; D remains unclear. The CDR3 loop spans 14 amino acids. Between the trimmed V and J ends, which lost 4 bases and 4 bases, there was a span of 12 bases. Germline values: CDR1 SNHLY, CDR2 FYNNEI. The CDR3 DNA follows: TGTGCCAGCAGTGCCGAGACTTTTCCAGATACGCAGTATTTT. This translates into CASSAETFPDTQYF.